This T cell receptor (beta chain) was observed in a study of human T cells and chemical hapten exposure. CDR1 and CDR2 from the germline V gene are DFQATT and SNEGSKA (reference sequence). The CDR3 runs 15 residues. The J segment lost 3 bases and the V segment lost 3 bases, leaving 8 bases of the junction unmatched. This clonotype came up a few times. From the RACE reads, TCRdb called clonotypes with MiXCR, one entry per CDR3 protein. Of 75,000 to 90,000 distinct CDR3 sequences detected, under 13% appear once; the ten largest clones hold around 1.5%. Time point of the sample: patch test 1, 2 weeks after DPC sensitization. As to treatment: therapeutic diphenylcyclopropenone sensitization with weekly scalp DPC.

This sequence joins TRBV20-1 and TRBJ2-3, with TRBD2 matching 8 bases. Specimen: whole blood, collected in connection with sensitization to the hapten diphenylcyclopropenone (DPC). The source of this sequence is a woman aged 50 to 60 with alopecia areata. Some clones in this sample may be carry-over from other donors' samples. Here the CDR3 DNA reads TGCAGTGCTAGGGAAAGCGGGAGACGTACAGATACGCAGTATTTT. Encoded protein: CSARESGRRTDTQYF.